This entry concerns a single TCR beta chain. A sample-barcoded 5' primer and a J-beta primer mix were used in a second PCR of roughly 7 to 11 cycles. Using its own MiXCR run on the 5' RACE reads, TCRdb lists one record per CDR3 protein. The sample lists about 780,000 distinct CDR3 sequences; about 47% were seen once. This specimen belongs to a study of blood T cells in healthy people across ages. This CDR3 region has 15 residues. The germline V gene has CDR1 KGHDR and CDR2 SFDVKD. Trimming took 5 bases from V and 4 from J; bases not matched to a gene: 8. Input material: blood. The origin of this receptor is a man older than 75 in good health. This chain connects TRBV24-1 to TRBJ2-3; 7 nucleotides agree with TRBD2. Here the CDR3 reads CATSGGGRGADTQYF. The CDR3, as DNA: TGTGCCACCAGTGGCGGCGGGAGAGGCGCAGATACGCAGTATTTT.